This T cell receptor (beta chain) is drawn from a study of T cell responses to AZD1222 COVID-19 vaccine. Study-level points and caveats: Repertoires were sampled only after the peak T cell response. With two AZD1222 doses given, Spike-specific TCR breadth and depth both rose. Donors were chiefly white British, with a greater number of females, and clonal diversity was perhaps underestimated.

The count of this clone is one. The antigen remains unidentified. The repertoire was sequenced with immunoSEQ multiplex PCR; TCRdb's copy has only in-frame clones and lacks some. The sample has 150,000 to 200,000 clones, 90% to 95% seen once. Germline V gene lookup returns CDR1 SNHLY and CDR2 FYNNEI. The CDR3 is made up of 15 amino acids. Trimming took off 8 bases at V and 5 bases at J, with 21 bases between the two ends. This chain joins TRBV2 and TRBJ2-5; D tentatively reads TRBD1 or TRBD2 (6 bases each). Sequences were derived from peripheral blood, sampled on day 0 of AZD1222 vaccination. The receptor was isolated from an adult in good health. The CDR3 DNA follows: TGTGCCAGCGAGGGGGGTTTTGAAGGGTGGGAGACCCAGTACTTC. Encoded protein: CASEGGFEGWETQYF.